This TCR beta chain comes out of a study of blood T cell repertoires in COVID-19. Study context: Samples of COVID-19 (acute and convalescent) were obtained from the United States, Italy and Spain. From T cells, B-cell-depleted T cells, or PBMCs came the material, which was cDNA or gDNA.

As originally analysed: Amplification with reference gene primers provided the estimates of nucleated cell counts. Sequenced by immunoSEQ multiplex PCR; TCRdb stores in-frame clones only, minus some. V and J calls and clone size are as listed in that table; D and trimming were resolved from the DNA. The table includes about 200,000 clones, nearly 90% detected once. The specimen sequenced was peripheral blood. The sequence was obtained from a man aged 45-65 years with acute or convalescent COVID-19.

DNA of the CDR3: TGTGCCAGCAGCTCCCGCGGCGGGGGGTCCGGAGATACGCAGTATTTT. This encodes CASSSRGGGSGDTQYF. The V call is TRBV5-6, the J call TRBJ2-3, with TRBD2 matching over 8 bases. The germline CDR1 and CDR2 sequences are SGHDT and YYEEEE. V gave up 3 bases and J gave up 5 bases; unmatched junction bases: 11. The CDR3 covers 16 residues.